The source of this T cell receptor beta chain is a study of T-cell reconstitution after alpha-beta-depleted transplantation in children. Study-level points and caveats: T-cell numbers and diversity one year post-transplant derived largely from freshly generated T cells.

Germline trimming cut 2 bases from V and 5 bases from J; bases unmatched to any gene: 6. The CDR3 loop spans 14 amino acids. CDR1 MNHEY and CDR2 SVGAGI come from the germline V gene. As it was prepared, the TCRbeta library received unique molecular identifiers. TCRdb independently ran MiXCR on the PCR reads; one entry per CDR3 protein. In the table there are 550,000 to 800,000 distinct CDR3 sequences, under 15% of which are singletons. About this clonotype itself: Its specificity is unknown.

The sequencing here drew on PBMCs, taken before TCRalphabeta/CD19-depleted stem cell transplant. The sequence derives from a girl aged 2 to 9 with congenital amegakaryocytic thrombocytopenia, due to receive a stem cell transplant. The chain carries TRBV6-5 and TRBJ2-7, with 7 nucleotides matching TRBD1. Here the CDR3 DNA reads TGTGCCAGCAGTTACACCCTTGACAGGGACGAGCAGTACTTC. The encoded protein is CASSYTLDRDEQYF.